This T cell receptor (beta chain) originates from a study of T cell repertoires in cytomegalovirus infection. Looking at the study overall: Public TCR beta signature analysis indicated the presence of both CMV infection and matching HLA type.

With 0 bases removed from V and 8 bases from J, the gap between germline ends came to 14 bases. The length of the CDR3 is 15 residues. Germline V gene lookup returns CDR1 LGHNA and CDR2 YNFKEQ. TCRdb recomputed calls from the reads with MiXCR, one row per CDR3 protein. This table has about 130,000 distinct CDR3 sequences, more than 20% appearing once. This clonotype was detected ten times or more. Its antigen is currently unknown. Points from the study as a whole: Adding up the frequency of public TCR beta families identified people who carried CMV plus the relevant HLA. There were HLA-C-restricted CMV-specific TCR beta clonotypes dominating the ex vivo response.

The genes are TRBV4-2 and TRBJ2-1; TRBD2 might be the D (6 bases). This receptor was taken from a human donor in good health (CMV status not recorded). Some clones in this sample may be carry-over from other donors' samples. The sample consisted of PBMCs, sequenced either directly or after in vitro stimulation (not recorded which). Written as DNA, the CDR3 is TGTGCCAGCAGCCAAGATTCCTCAAGGGAGGATGAGCAGTTCTTC. This translates into CASSQDSSREDEQFF.